The clone carrying this T cell receptor (beta chain) was counted a few times. These data come from a study of Graves' ophthalmopathy and Graves' hyperthyroidism. The authors amplified TCR beta CDR3 regions, and they did so from RNA transcripts for repertoire sequencing. The first round was an RT-PCR with HTBI primers, and the second round was a multiplex PCR. MiXCR, run by TCRdb on the multiplex PCR reads, gives a single entry per CDR3 protein. The sample has some 25,000 distinct CDR3 sequences, roughly 50% seen once; the top ten hold approximately 7%. Per germline, CDR1 SGHVS and CDR2 FQNEAQ. The CDR3 has 13 residues. V lost 5 bases, J lost 1 base, and 8 bases lay in between.

V and J are TRBV7-8 and TRBJ2-5, with D perhaps TRBD2 (6 bases). The receptor was isolated from an adult woman with stable Graves' hyperthyroidism. The sample comprised peripheral blood. CDR3 protein: CASSRDSQETQYF. In DNA, the CDR3 is TGTGCCAGCAGCAGGGACTCCCAAGAGACCCAGTACTTC.